Detailed here is one TCR beta chain. Its antigen remains unknown. Germline V gene sequence: CDR1 SGHVS, CDR2 FQNEAQ. The CDR3 loop spans 11 amino acids. Trimming stripped 2 bases from V and 11 bases from J, with 8 bases between. RNA, once extracted, was reverse transcribed into cDNA for use as the sequencing template. TCRdb keeps only in-frame clones here, not all; method: immunoSEQ multiplex PCR. The sample consists of about 120,000 clones, 58% of them appearing once. The sample is drawn from a study of CD8+ T cells in alopecia areata. At the level of the study: The study gave treated patients oral tofacitinib at 5 to 10 mg twice daily.

Treatment noted: oral pan-JAK inhibitor, 5-10 mg twice daily. Collection of lesional scalp punch biopsies and peripheral blood was performed in alopecia areata patients. Broader study findings: Normal skin's resident alphabeta T cells are also sequenced in scalp samples. Expanded CD8+ clones among the top 100, as well as scalp clonality, were significantly decreased by tofacitinib.

This receptor was identified in a human donor with alopecia areata. The chain employs TRBV7-8 and TRBJ2-3; possibly TRBD1 or TRBD2 for D (5 bases each). Sequenced here: CD8+ T cells sorted from blood, sampled at week 4, from a patient treated with tofacitinib. The CDR3, as DNA: TGTGCCAGCAGCTTACTTGGGGGGCAGTATTTT. It codes for CASSLLGGQYF.